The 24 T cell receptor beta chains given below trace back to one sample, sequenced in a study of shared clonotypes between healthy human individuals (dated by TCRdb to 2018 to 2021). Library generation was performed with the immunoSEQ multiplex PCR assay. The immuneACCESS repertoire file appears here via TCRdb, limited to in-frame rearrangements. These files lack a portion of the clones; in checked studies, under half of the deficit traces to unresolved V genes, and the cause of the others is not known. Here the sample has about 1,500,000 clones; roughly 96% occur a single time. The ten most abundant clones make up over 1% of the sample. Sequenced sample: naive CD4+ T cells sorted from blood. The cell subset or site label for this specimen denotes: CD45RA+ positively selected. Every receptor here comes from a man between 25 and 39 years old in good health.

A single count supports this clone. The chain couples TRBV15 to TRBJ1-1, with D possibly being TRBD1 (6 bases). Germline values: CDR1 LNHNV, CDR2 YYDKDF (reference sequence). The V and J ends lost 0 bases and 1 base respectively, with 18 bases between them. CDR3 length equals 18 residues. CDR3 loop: CATSRDPRYPRGNTEAFF. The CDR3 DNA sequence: TGTGCCACCAGCAGAGATCCCCGCTACCCCAGGGGGAACACTGAAGCTTTCTTT.

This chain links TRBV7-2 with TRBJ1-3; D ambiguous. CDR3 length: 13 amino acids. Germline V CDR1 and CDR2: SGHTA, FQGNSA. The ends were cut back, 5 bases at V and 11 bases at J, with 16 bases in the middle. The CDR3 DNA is TGTGCCAGCAGCAGGGTTCTCGGAAGCGCCATATATTTT. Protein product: CASSRVLGSAIYF.

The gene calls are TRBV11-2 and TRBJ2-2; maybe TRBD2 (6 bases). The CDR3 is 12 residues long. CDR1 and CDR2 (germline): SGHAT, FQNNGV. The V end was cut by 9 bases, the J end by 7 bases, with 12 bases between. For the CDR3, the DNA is TGTGCCAGGGTGGGGAGGCACGGGGAGCTGTTTTTT. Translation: CARVGRHGELFF.

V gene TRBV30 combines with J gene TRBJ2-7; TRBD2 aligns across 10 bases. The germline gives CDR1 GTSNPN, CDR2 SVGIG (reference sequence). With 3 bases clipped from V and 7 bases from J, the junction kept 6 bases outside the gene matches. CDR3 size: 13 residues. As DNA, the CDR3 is TGTGCCTGGAGAACACCGGGACTAGCGGAGCAGTACTTC. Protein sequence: CAWRTPGLAEQYF.

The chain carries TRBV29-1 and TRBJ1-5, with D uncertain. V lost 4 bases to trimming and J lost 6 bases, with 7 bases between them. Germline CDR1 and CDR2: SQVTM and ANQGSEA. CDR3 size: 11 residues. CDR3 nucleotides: TGCAGCGTTGCGGGTCCTCAGCCCCAGCATTTT. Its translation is CSVAGPQPQHF.

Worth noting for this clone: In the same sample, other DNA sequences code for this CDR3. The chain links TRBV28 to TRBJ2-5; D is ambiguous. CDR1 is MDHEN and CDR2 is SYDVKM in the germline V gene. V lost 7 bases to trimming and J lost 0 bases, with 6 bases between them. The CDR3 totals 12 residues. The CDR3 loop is CASTADQETQYF. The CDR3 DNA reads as TGTGCCAGCACGGCGGACCAAGAGACCCAGTACTTC. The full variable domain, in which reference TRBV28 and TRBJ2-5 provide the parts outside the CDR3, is DVKVTQSSRYLVKRTGEKVFLECVQDMDHENMFWYRQDPGLGLRLIYFSYDVKMKEKGDIPEGYSVSREKKERFSLILESASTNQTSMYLCASTADQETQYFGPGTRLLVL.

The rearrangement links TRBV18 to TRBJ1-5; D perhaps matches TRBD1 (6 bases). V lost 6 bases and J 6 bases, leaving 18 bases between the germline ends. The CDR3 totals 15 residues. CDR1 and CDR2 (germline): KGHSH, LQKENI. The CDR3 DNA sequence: TGTGCCAGCTCGCCTAACAGGGTTGAGACTCAGCCCCAGCATTTT. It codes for CASSPNRVETQPQHF. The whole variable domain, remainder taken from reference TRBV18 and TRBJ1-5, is NAGVMQNPRHLVRRRGQEARLRCSPMKGHSHVYWYRQLPEEGLKFMVYLQKENIIDESGMPKERFSAEFPKEGPSILRIQQVVRGDSAAYFCASSPNRVETQPQHFGDGTRLSIL.

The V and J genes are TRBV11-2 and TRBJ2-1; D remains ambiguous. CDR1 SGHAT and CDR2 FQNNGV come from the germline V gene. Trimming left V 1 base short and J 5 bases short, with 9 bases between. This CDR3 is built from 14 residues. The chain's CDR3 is CASSLGERHNEQFF. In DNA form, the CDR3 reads TGTGCCAGCAGCTTAGGAGAGCGTCACAATGAGCAGTTCTTC.

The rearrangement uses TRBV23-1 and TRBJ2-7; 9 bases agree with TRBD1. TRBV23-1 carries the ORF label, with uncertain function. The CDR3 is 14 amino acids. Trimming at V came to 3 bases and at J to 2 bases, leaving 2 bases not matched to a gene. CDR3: CASSQGTGPYEQYF. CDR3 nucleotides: TGCGCCAGCAGTCAGGGGACAGGGCCCTACGAGCAGTACTTC.

CDR3 coding DNA: TGTGCCAGCAGAACCGGGACAGGGTGGTACGAGCAGTACTTC. Protein: CASRTGTGWYEQYF. The chain uses TRBV28 and TRBJ2-7, with 9 bases that match TRBD1. The CDR3 is 14 residues long. CDR1 is MDHEN and CDR2 is SYDVKM in the germline V gene. Germline trimming cut 6 bases from V and 4 bases from J; bases unmatched to any gene: 7.

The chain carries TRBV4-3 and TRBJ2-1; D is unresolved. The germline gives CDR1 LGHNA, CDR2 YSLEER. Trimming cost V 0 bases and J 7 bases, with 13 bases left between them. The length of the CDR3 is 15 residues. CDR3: CASSQEGYSINEQFF. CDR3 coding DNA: TGCGCCAGCAGCCAAGAAGGCTATTCCATTAATGAGCAGTTCTTC.

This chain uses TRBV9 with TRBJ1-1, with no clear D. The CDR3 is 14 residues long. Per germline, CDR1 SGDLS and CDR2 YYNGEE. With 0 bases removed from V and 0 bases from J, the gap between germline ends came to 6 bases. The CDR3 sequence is CASSVASMNTEAFF. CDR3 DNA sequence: TGTGCCAGCAGCGTAGCCAGTATGAACACTGAAGCTTTCTTT.

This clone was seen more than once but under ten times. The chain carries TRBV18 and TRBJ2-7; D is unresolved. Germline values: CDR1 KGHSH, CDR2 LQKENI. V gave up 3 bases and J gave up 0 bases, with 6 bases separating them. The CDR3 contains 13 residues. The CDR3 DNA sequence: TGTGCCAGCTCACCGACGGTCTCCTACGAGCAGTACTTC. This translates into CASSPTVSYEQYF.

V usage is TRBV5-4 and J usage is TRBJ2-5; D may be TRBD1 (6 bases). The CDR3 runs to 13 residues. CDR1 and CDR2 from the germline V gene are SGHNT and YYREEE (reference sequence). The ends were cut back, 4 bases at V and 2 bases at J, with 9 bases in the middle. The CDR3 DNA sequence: TGTGCCAGCAGCCCGGACAGTCAAGAGACCCAGTACTTC. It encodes CASSPDSQETQYF.

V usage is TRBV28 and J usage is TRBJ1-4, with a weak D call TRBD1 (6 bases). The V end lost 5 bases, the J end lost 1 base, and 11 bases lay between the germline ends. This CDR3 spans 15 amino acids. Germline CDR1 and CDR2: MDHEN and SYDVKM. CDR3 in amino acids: CASSPPDRTNEKLFF. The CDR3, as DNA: TGTGCCAGCAGTCCCCCGGACAGAACTAATGAAAAACTGTTTTTT.

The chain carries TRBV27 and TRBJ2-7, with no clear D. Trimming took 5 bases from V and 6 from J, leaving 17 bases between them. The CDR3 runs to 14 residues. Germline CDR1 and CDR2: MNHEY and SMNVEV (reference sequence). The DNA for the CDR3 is TGTGCCAGCAGTGCCCTTCGTGAGATGGGCGAGCAGTACTTC. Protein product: CASSALREMGEQYF.

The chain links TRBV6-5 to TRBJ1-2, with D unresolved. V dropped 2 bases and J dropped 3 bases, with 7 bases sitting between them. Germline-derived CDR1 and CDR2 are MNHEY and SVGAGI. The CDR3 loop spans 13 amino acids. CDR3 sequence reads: CASSYREDYGYTF. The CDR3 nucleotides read TGTGCCAGCAGTTACAGGGAAGACTATGGCTACACCTTC.

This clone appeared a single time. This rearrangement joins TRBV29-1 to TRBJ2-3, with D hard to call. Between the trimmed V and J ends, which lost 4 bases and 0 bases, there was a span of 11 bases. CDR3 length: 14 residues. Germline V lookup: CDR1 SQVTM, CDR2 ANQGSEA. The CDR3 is CSVGVESSTDTQYF. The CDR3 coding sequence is TGCAGCGTTGGGGTGGAGTCTAGCACAGATACGCAGTATTTT.

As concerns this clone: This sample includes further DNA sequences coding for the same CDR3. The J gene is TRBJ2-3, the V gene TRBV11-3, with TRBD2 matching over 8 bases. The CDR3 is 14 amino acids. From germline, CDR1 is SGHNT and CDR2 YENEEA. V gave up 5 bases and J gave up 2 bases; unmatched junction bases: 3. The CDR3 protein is CASSPGGDTDTQYF. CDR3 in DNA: TGTGCCAGCAGCCCCGGGGGGGACACAGATACGCAGTATTTT. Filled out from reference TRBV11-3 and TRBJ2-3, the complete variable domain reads EAGVVQSPRYKIIEKKQPVAFWCNPISGHNTLYWYLQNLGQGPELLIRYENEEAVDDSQLPKDRFSAERLKGVDSTLKIQPAELGDSAVYLCASSPGGDTDTQYFGPGTRLTVL.

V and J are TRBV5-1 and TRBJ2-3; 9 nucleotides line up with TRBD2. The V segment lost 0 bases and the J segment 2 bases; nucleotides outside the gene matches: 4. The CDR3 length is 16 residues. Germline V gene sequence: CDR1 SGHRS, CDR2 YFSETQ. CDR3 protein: CASSLGLAEFTDTQYF. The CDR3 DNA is TGCGCCAGCAGCTTGGGACTAGCGGAGTTCACAGATACGCAGTATTTT.

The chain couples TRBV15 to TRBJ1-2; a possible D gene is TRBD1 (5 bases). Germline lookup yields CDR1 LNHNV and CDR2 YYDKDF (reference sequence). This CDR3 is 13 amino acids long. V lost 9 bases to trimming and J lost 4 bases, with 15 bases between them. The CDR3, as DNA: TGTGCCACACGGACACCGACCTTCTATGGCTACACCTTC. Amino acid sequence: CATRTPTFYGYTF.

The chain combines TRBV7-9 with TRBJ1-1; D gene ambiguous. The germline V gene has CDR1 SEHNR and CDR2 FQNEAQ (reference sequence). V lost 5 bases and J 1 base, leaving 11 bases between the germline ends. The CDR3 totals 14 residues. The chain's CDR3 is CASSHTSPNTEAFF. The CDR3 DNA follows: TGTGCCAGCAGCCACACAAGCCCGAACACTGAAGCTTTCTTT.

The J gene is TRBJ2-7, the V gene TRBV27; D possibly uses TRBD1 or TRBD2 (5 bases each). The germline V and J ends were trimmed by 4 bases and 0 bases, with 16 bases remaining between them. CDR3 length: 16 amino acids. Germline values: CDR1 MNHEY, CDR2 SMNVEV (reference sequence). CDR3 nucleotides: TGTGCCAGCAGTTCTTTCCTCCGGGACGACTCCTACGAGCAGTACTTC. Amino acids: CASSSFLRDDSYEQYF.

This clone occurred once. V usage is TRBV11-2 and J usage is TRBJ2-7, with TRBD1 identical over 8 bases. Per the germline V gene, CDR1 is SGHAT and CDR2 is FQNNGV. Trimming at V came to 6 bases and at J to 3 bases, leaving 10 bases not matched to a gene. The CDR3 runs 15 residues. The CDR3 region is CASSIAGTGLYEQYF. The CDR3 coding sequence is TGTGCCAGCAGTATAGCCGGGACAGGTCTCTACGAGCAGTACTTC.